This T cell receptor (beta chain) was profiled in a study of blood T cell repertoires in COVID-19. Across the whole study: PBMCs, B-cell-depleted T cells, or T cells were the source of the cDNA or gDNA that made up the material.

Seattle patient enrollment occurred during active infection, with longitudinal follow-up thereafter. Per the study methods: For nucleated cells, counts were estimated from reference gene primer amplification. Generated by immunoSEQ multiplex PCR, the TCRdb table keeps only in-frame clones and is missing some. V and J calls and clone size are copied from that table; D and trimming were computed from the DNA. The repertoire has 60,000 to 65,000 clones, over 65% of them found once; the top ten carry 11% to 15%. This receptor was identified in a man in his 60s with COVID-19, enrolled during active disease. What was sequenced was peripheral blood.

The CDR3 nucleotides read TGTGCCAGCAGGACGCCTAGCGGATCCTACAATGAGCAGTTCTTC. This encodes CASRTPSGSYNEQFF. The chain links TRBV11-2 to TRBJ2-1; 7 nucleotides align to TRBD2. The trim removed 6 bases at V and 1 base at J, leaving 6 bases unmatched. CDR1 and CDR2 (germline): SGHAT, FQNNGV. This CDR3 is 15 amino acids long.